Following are 27 T cell receptor beta chains from one sample sequenced in a study of T cell repertoires in aging, cancer and after chemotherapy. Peripheral blood genomic DNA, not sorted cells or RNA, was the template. Multiplex touch-down PCR with TRB-A/B primers amplified rearranged V-D-J TRB sequences. One entry per CDR3 protein, called by TCRdb with MiXCR from the multiplex PCR reads. The repertoire holds approximately 2,000 distinct CDR3 sequences, with around 22% as singletons. Sequencing was performed on blood. Receptors were obtained from a human donor with a solid tumor.

With regard to this clonotype: A read error may be the cause here, since a much bigger clone is one base away. The rearrangement uses TRBV7-6 and TRBJ2-5, with TRBD2 matching 14 bases. The CDR3 length is 17 residues. From germline, CDR1 is SGHVS and CDR2 FNYEAQ. The V segment lost 3 bases and the J segment 0 bases; nucleotides outside the gene matches: 3. The CDR3 region is CASSFLGLAGDQETQYF. The CDR3 DNA reads as TGTGCCAGCAGCTTCCTGGGACTAGCGGGGGACCAAGAGACCCAGTACTTC.

This chain connects TRBV7-2 to TRBJ2-2; 7 bases match TRBD1. The CDR3 covers 16 residues. Germline V gene lookup returns CDR1 SGHTA and CDR2 FQGNSA. The junction had 7 bases not matched to a gene; V was cut back by 2 bases and J by 4 bases. This CDR3 reads CASSLKGQSFTGELFF. In nucleotides, the CDR3 is TGTGCCAGCAGCTTAAAGGGACAGAGCTTCACCGGGGAGCTGTTTTTT.

The rearrangement links TRBV29-1 to TRBJ1-2; possible D gene TRBD1, 6 bases. Per germline, CDR1 SQVTM and CDR2 ANQGSEA. The CDR3 has 12 amino acids. Deletions cut 1 base from V and 8 bases from J, with 11 bases between. The CDR3 is CSVEGRGNGYTF. CDR3 bases: TGCAGCGTTGAAGGCAGGGGTAACGGCTACACCTTC. Based on the CDR3 plus reference TRBV29-1 and TRBJ1-2, the full variable domain is SAVISQKPSRDICQRGTSLTIQCQVDSQVTMMFWYRQQPGQSLTLIATANQGSEATYESGFVIDKFPISRPNLTFSTLTVSNMSPEDSSIYLCSVEGRGNGYTFGSGTRLTVV.

This clonotype is medium-sized in the sample. The chain couples TRBV27 to TRBJ2-3, with 7 bases identical to TRBD1. Germline loops: CDR1 MNHEY, CDR2 SMNVEV (reference sequence). V dropped 9 bases and J dropped 0; count of bases not matched to a gene: 9. The CDR3 totals 15 residues. CDR3 coding DNA: TGTGCCAGTCGGGGACAGTACCCTAGCACAGATACGCAGTATTTT. Protein product: CASRGQYPSTDTQYF.

In its sample, this clonotype is medium-sized. V is TRBV19 and J is TRBJ1-1; D unclear. The V end lost 4 bases, the J end lost 1 base, and 4 bases lay between the germline ends. In germline, CDR1 is LNHDA, CDR2 SQIVND (reference sequence). The CDR3 is made up of 12 amino acids. The CDR3 protein is CASSTGNTEAFF. The CDR3 DNA reads TGTGCCAGTAGTACAGGGAACACTGAAGCTTTCTTT.

By sample share, this clonotype is hyperexpanded. The chain is built from TRBV6-5 and TRBJ2-3; possibly TRBD2 for D (6 bases). Trimming pared 4 bases from V and 2 bases from J, leaving 13 bases between. The CDR3 has 15 residues. CDR1 is MNHEY and CDR2 is SVGAGI in the germline V gene. CDR3: CASSSRDWDTDTQYF. CDR3 DNA sequence: TGTGCCAGCAGTTCCCGGGACTGGGACACAGATACGCAGTATTTT.

This clonotype is deemed medium-sized. The chain recombines TRBV6-5 with TRBJ1-1; D is perhaps TRBD1 (6 bases). Trimming took 6 bases from V and 4 from J, leaving 18 bases between them. The germline CDR1 and CDR2 sequences are MNHEY and SVGAGI. The CDR3 consists of 15 residues. CDR3 nucleotide sequence: TGTGCCAGCAGCCCCACCTCCCTAGGGGGCACTGAAGCTTTCTTT. It yields the protein CASSPTSLGGTEAFF.

This clonotype came up once. Given a much more abundant clone one base away, this may be a read error. The V gene is TRBV5-5, the J gene TRBJ1-6; D is undetermined. The CDR3 is 13 amino acids. Germline CDR1 is SGHKS and CDR2 is YYEKEE (reference sequence). Trimming shortened V by 3 bases and J by 9 bases, and 10 bases separated the two germline ends. The CDR3 region is CASSSSVSSPLHF. DNA of the CDR3: TGTGCCAGCAGCTCTAGTGTTAGTTCACCCCTCCACTTT.

This clonotype is medium-sized by share. The rearrangement links TRBV6-1 to TRBJ2-1; 9 bases agree with TRBD2. CDR1 and CDR2 from the germline V gene are MNHNS and SASEGT. The V and J ends lost 4 bases and 8 bases, in that order; junction bases with no gene match: 3. This CDR3 comprises 13 residues. The CDR3 nucleotides read TGTGCCAGCAGTGGCGGGGGGGCCGATGAGCAGTTCTTC. It yields the protein CASSGGGADEQFF.

This clonotype came up a few times. J is TRBJ2-1 and V is TRBV20-1; no definite D call. The CDR3 extends over 14 amino acids. Trimming took off 0 bases at V and 0 bases at J, with 6 bases between the two ends. Looked up from germline, CDR1 is DFQATT and CDR2 is SNEGSKA (reference sequence). This CDR3 is CSARETYSYNEQFF. The CDR3 region has the DNA TGCAGTGCTAGAGAGACGTACTCCTACAATGAGCAGTTCTTC.

By proportion, this clonotype is medium-sized. This chain links TRBV5-4 with TRBJ2-3; a possible D gene is TRBD1 (5 bases). V shed 6 bases and J shed 2 bases, with 16 bases lying between them. CDR3 length equals 15 residues. Germline assignment: CDR1 SGHNT and CDR2 YYREEE (reference sequence). CDR3 sequence: CASNQDQGNTDTQYF. CDR3 DNA: TGTGCCAGCAACCAGGATCAGGGAAACACAGATACGCAGTATTTT.

By proportion, this clonotype is medium-sized. The genes are TRBV6-2 or TRBV6-3 and TRBJ2-1; D is ambiguous. Germline CDR1 MNHEY, CDR2 SVGEGT. V was shortened by 10 bases and J by 7 bases, with 14 bases between the two germline ends. The CDR3 contains 12 residues. DNA of the CDR3: TGTGCCACCCGCGATCCGTGGAATGAGCAGTTCTTC. It is translated as CATRDPWNEQFF.

The chain couples TRBV20-1 to TRBJ1-2; perhaps TRBD1 as D (6 bases). Germline CDR1 is DFQATT and CDR2 is SNEGSKA (reference sequence). This CDR3 is 14 amino acids long. The V end lost 6 bases, the J end lost 2 bases, and 16 bases lay between the germline ends. The CDR3 DNA reads as TGCAGTGCGTCCTCAGGGGTGTGGAACTATGGCTACACCTTC. Translation: CSASSGVWNYGYTF.

This chain connects TRBV6-2 or TRBV6-3 to TRBJ2-7, with 11 nucleotides matching TRBD1. Trimming at V came to 8 bases and at J to 6 bases, leaving 6 bases not matched to a gene. The CDR3 has 13 amino acids. Germline assignment: CDR1 MNHEY and CDR2 SVGEGT. CDR3 amino acids: CASPPGTGGEQYF. CDR3 DNA sequence: TGTGCCAGCCCCCCAGGGACAGGGGGCGAGCAGTACTTC.

This clonotype has only one observation. This chain links TRBV27 with TRBJ2-5; 8 bases are shared with TRBD2. The CDR3 is 15 amino acids. V shed 5 bases and J 1 base; nucleotides not matched to a gene: 6. Germline V gene data show CDR1 as MNHEY and CDR2 as SMNVEV (reference sequence). Written as DNA, the CDR3 is TGTGCCAGCAGTGGCCTTGCGGGGGGCCAAGAGACCCAGTACTTC. This codes for CASSGLAGGQETQYF.

This clonotype is labeled medium-sized. The chain links TRBV7-6 to TRBJ2-1, with 12 bases that match TRBD2. CDR3 length: 12 amino acids. After removal of 4 bases from V and 15 bases from J, the junction contained 4 bases not matched to a gene. Germline V lookup: CDR1 SGHVS, CDR2 FNYEAQ. The CDR3 is CASSSPGLAGFF. The DNA of the CDR3 is TGTGCCAGCAGCTCTCCGGGACTAGCGGGGTTCTTC.

This clonotype was detected a few times. The chain is built from TRBV12-3 or TRBV12-4 and TRBJ2-2, with D perhaps matching TRBD2 (6 bases). The CDR3 runs 15 residues. Trimming left V 7 bases short and J 7 bases short, with 19 bases between. CDR3 sequence: CASNPGLGFLGELFF. In nucleotides, the CDR3 is TGTGCCAGCAACCCGGGACTGGGGTTTCTCGGGGAGCTGTTTTTT.

In its sample, this clonotype ranks as medium-sized. The rearrangement links TRBV27 to TRBJ2-7, with unresolved D. CDR3 size: 12 residues. Per the germline V gene, CDR1 is MNHEY and CDR2 is SMNVEV (reference sequence). V was clipped by 1 base and J by 7 bases, with 8 bases between them. The chain's CDR3 is CASSLWGGEQYF. The CDR3 bases are TGTGCCAGCAGTTTATGGGGTGGGGAGCAGTACTTC.

Within the sample, this clonotype is medium-sized. The CDR3 nucleotides read TGTGCCAGCACCCAGAGGGGACAGGAAAAACTGTTTTTT. Its protein product is CASTQRGQEKLFF. The rearrangement links TRBV7-6 to TRBJ1-4; 7 bases are shared with TRBD1. This CDR3 region has 13 residues. The trim removed 7 bases at V and 8 bases at J, leaving 7 bases unmatched. Germline V CDR1 and CDR2: SGHVS, FNYEAQ. Full variable domain (remainder filled in from reference TRBV7-6 and TRBJ1-4): GAGVSQSPRYKVTKRGQDVALRCDPISGHVSLYWYRQALGQGPEFLTYFNYEAQQDKSGLPNDRFSAERPEGSISTLTIQRTEQRDSAMYRCASTQRGQEKLFFGSGTQLSVL.

This clonotype is judged medium-sized. The J gene is TRBJ2-7, the V gene TRBV5-3; D is unclear. TRBV5-3 is an ORF, with its function uncertain. The CDR3 is made up of 11 amino acids. V was trimmed by 2 bases and J by 7 bases, leaving 7 bases between them. The CDR3 bases are TGTGCCAGAAGCTTTTGGGCGGAGCAGTACTTC. Its translation is CARSFWAEQYF.

V usage is TRBV9 and J usage is TRBJ2-3; D ambiguous. With 2 bases removed from V and 3 bases from J, the gap between germline ends came to 4 bases. Germline values: CDR1 SGDLS, CDR2 YYNGEE. The CDR3 is 12 residues long. The chain's CDR3 is CASSVGTDTQYF. CDR3 nucleotides: TGTGCCAGCAGCGTGGGGACAGATACGCAGTATTTT. Based on the CDR3 plus reference TRBV9 and TRBJ2-3, the full variable domain is DSGVTQTPKHLITATGQRVTLRCSPRSGDLSVYWYQQSLDQGLQFLIQYYNGEERAKGNILERFSAQQFPDLHSELNLSSLELGDSALYFCASSVGTDTQYFGPGTRLTVL.

J is TRBJ1-1 and V is TRBV6-1; no clear D. The CDR3 totals 15 residues. CDR1 MNHNS and CDR2 SASEGT come from the germline V gene. Deletions cut 4 bases from V and 1 base from J, with 13 bases between. The CDR3 sequence: CASSVGWGGNTEAFF. The CDR3 DNA sequence: TGTGCCAGCAGTGTGGGGTGGGGTGGGAACACTGAAGCTTTCTTT.

There are a few counts of this clonotype. The V and J genes are TRBV5-1 and TRBJ2-2; TRBD2 matches 15 bases. The V and J ends lost 4 bases and 7 bases, in that order; junction bases with no gene match: 8. This CDR3 has 17 residues. Germline CDR1 and CDR2: SGHRS and YFSETQ. The CDR3 sequence is CASSNGLAGGQGGELFF. CDR3 in DNA: TGCGCCAGCAGCAACGGACTAGCGGGGGGGCAAGGCGGGGAGCTGTTTTTT.

The rearrangement joins TRBV12-3 or TRBV12-4 to TRBJ1-1; a possible D gene is TRBD1 (6 bases). V lost 1 base and J lost 3, with 9 bases in between. The CDR3 length is 14 residues. The chain's CDR3 is CASSLDTGYTEAFF. The DNA of the CDR3 is TGTGCCAGCAGTTTAGATACAGGGTACACTGAAGCTTTCTTT.

By sample share, this clonotype is medium-sized. The chain is built from TRBV19 and TRBJ1-1; 7 bases agree with TRBD1. CDR1 is LNHDA, CDR2 SQIVND, per germline (reference sequence). The length of the CDR3 is 12 residues. J was trimmed by 3 bases and V by 9 bases; bases with no gene match: 4. CDR3 in DNA: TGTGCCAGCCGACAGGGAGACACTGAAGCTTTCTTT. Encoded protein: CASRQGDTEAFF.

By share, this clonotype ranks as medium-sized. CDR3 in DNA: TGTGCCAGCAGTTACTCCCGATTCAGTAGCTCTGGAAACACCATATATTTT. Encoded protein: CASSYSRFSSSGNTIYF. This chain connects TRBV6-5 to TRBJ1-3, with D uncertain. The CDR3 has 17 amino acids. CDR1 is MNHEY, CDR2 SVGAGI, per germline. Trimming pared 0 bases from V and 0 bases from J, leaving 12 bases between.

By share, this clonotype counts as medium-sized. This chain joins TRBV7-2 and TRBJ2-1, with D unclear. V dropped 5 bases and J dropped 9 bases, with 8 bases sitting between them. The CDR3 is 11 residues long. Germline loops: CDR1 SGHTA, CDR2 FQGNSA. CDR3 amino acids: CASSPSTEQFF. The CDR3 DNA follows: TGTGCCAGCAGCCCGTCCACTGAGCAGTTCTTC.